The clone carrying this TCR beta chain was seen at least ten times. Sequencing was done on patients that had shown CD8+CD57+ cell expansion by flow cytometry. Receipt of therapy had not occurred in any patient by the time of blood sampling. Genomic DNA provided the template from which TCR beta VDJ and CDR3 profiles were obtained. MiXCR, applied by TCRdb to the reads, yields one record per CDR3 protein. The sample shows over 150,000 distinct CDR3 sequences, roughly 54% of them seen only once. The data were obtained in a study of CD8+CD57+ T cells in acquired aplastic anemia. Study-level background: Sorted CD4+ and CD8+ cells yielded DNA averaging around 3.2 ug.

This CDR3 contains 20 residues. Germline CDR1 is SGHAT and CDR2 is FQNNGV. With 0 bases clipped from V and 2 bases from J, the junction kept 15 bases outside the gene matches. Sequencing was carried out using sorted CD4+, CD8+, or CD8+CD57+ T cells (not recorded which) from PBMCs. The chain uses TRBV11-2 and TRBJ2-3, with 9 bases lining up with TRBD1. This TCR was recovered from a human donor with aplastic anemia. CDR3 DNA: TGTGCCAGCAGCTTAGAGTATCGGACAGGGGACCGCGAAGTCACAGATACGCAGTATTTT. It encodes CASSLEYRTGDREVTDTQYF.